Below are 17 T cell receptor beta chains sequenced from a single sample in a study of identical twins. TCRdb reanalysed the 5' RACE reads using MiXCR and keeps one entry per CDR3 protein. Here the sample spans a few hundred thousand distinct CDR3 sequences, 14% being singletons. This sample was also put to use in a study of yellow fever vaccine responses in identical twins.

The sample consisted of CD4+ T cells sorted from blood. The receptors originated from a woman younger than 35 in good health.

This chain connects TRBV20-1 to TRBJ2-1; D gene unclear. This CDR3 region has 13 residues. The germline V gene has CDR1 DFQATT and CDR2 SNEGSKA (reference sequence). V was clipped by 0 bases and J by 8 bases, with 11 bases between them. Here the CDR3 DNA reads TGCAGTGCTAGAGATTACAATGATCATGAGCAGTTCTTC. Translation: CSARDYNDHEQFF.

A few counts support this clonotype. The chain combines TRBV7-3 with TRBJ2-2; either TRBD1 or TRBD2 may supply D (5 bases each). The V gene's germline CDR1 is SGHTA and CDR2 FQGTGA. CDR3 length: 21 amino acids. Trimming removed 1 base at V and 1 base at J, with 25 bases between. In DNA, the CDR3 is TGTGCCAGCAGCTTAATTGGCAACAGGCTTCCCGGGGACGTGAACACCGGGGAGCTGTTTTTT. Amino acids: CASSLIGNRLPGDVNTGELFF. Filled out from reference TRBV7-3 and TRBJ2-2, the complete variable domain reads GAGVSQTPSNKVTEKGKYVELRCDPISGHTALYWYRQSLGQGPEFLIYFQGTGAADDSGLPNDRFFAVRPEGSVSTLKIQRTERGDSAVYLCASSLIGNRLPGDVNTGELFFGEGSRLTVL.

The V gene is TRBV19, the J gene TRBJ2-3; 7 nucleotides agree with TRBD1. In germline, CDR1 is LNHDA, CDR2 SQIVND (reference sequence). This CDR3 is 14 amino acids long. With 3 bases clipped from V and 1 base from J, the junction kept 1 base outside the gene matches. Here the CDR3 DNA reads TGTGCCAGTAGTATCGGGACAGGCACAGATACGCAGTATTTT. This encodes CASSIGTGTDTQYF.

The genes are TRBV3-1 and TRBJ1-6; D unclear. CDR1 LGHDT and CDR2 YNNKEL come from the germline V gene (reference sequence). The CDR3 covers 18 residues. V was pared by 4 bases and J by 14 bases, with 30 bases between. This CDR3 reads CASSLRIPPGTAQQALHF. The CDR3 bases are TGTGCCAGCAGCCTCAGAATACCTCCGGGAACGGCCCAGCAGGCCCTCCACTTT.

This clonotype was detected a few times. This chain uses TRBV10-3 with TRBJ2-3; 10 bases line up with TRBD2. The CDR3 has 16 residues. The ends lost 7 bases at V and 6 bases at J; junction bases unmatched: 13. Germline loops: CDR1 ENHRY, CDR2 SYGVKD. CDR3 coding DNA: TGTGCCATCAAAGATAGTCTAGCGGGAGTCCGGGATACGCAGTATTTT. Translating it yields CAIKDSLAGVRDTQYF.

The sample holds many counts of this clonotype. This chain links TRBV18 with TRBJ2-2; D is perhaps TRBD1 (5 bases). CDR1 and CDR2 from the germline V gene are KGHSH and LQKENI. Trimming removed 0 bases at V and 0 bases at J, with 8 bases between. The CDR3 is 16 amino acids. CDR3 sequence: CASSPPGRANTGELFF. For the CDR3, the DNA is TGTGCCAGCTCACCACCAGGCAGGGCGAACACCGGGGAGCTGTTTTTT.

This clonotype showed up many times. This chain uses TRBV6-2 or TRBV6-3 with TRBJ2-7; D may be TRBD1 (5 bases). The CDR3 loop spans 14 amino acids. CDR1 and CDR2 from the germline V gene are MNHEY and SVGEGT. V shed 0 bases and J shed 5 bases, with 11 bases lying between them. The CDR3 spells CASSYSRVSHEQYF. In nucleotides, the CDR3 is TGTGCCAGCAGTTACTCCAGGGTATCCCACGAGCAGTACTTC.

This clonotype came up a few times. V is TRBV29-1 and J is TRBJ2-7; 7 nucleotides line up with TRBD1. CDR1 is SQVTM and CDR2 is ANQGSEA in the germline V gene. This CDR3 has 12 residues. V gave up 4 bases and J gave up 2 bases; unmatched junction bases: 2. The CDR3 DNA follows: TGCAGCGTTGCTCAGGGGGCCTACGAGCAGTACTTC. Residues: CSVAQGAYEQYF.

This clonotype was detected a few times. This chain's CDR3 is CASRRKTGGGGTQYF. Here the CDR3 DNA reads TGTGCCAGCAGACGAAAGACAGGGGGCGGTGGGACCCAGTACTTC. The rearrangement joins TRBV6-1 to TRBJ2-5, with 10 positions matching TRBD1. Losses at the gene ends were 6 bases for V and 7 bases for J; bases not matched to a gene: 11. The CDR3 spans 15 residues. CDR1 is MNHNS, CDR2 SASEGT, per germline.

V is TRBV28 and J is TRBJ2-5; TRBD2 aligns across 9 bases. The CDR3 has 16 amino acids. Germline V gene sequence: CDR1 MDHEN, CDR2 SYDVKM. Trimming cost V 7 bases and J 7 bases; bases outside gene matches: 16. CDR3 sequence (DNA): TGTGCCAGCACTACGGGGGCTAGCGGGACCAGGGGGACCCAGTACTTC. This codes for CASTTGASGTRGTQYF. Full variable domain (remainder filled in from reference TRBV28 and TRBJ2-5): DVKVTQSSRYLVKRTGEKVFLECVQDMDHENMFWYRQDPGLGLRLIYFSYDVKMKEKGDIPEGYSVSREKKERFSLILESASTNQTSMYLCASTTGASGTRGTQYFGPGTRLLVL.

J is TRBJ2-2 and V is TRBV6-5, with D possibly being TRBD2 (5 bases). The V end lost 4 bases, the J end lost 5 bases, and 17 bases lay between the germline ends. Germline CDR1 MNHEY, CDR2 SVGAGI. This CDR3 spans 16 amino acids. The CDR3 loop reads CASSSGEQHQTGELFF. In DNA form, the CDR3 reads TGTGCCAGCAGTTCCGGGGAACAGCACCAAACCGGGGAGCTGTTTTTT.

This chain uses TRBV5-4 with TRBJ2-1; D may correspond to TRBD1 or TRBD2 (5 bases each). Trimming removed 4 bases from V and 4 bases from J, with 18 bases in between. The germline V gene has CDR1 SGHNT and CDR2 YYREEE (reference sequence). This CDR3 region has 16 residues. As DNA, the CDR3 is TGTGCCAGCAGCAAAGAACCGGGACGCGATTACAATGAGCAGTTCTTC. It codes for CASSKEPGRDYNEQFF.

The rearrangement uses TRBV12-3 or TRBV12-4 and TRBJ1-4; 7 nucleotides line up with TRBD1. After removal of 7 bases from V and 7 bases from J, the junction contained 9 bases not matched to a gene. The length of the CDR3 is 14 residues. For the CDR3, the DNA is TGTGCCAGCATTCCGACAGGGACAAGTGAAAAACTGTTTTTT. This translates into CASIPTGTSEKLFF.

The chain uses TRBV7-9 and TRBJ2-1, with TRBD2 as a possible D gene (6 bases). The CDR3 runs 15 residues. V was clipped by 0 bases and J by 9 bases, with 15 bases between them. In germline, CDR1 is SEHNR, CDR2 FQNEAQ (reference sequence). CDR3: CASSLASGAEGEQFF. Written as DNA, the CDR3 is TGTGCCAGCAGCTTAGCTAGCGGAGCCGAGGGTGAGCAGTTCTTC.

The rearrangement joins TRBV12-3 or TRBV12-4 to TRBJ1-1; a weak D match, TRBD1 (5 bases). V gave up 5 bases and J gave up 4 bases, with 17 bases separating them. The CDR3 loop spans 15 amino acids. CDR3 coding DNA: TGTGCCAGCAGTCCGGGGGTCGCGCTGGGCACTGAAGCTTTCTTT. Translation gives CASSPGVALGTEAFF.

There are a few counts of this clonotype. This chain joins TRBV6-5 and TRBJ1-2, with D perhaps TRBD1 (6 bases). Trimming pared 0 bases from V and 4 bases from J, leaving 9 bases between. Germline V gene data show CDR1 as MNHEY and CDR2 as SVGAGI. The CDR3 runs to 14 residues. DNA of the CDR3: TGTGCCAGCAGTTACTCTAAAGGGGGCTATGGCTACACCTTC. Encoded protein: CASSYSKGGYGYTF.

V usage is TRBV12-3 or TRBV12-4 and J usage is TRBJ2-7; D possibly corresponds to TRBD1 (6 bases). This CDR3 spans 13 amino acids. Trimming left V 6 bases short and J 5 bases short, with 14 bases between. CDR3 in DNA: TGTGCCAGCAGCGCCTGGGACACCCACGAGCAGTACTTC. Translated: CASSAWDTHEQYF.